What follows are 17 T cell receptor beta chains derived from one specimen sequenced in a study of CD8 T cells in Susac syndrome. Roughly 0.45 to 1 ug RNA was reverse transcribed with random hexamers. MiXCR, applied by TCRdb to the immunoSEQ multiplex PCR reads, yields one record per CDR3 protein. This table has 150,000 to 200,000 distinct CDR3 sequences, around 93% appearing once. The specimen sequenced was CD4+ T cells from PBMCs. These receptor sequences come from a human donor in good health.

The rearrangement links TRBV7-3 to TRBJ2-2; 12 bases map to TRBD2. With 5 bases clipped from V and 6 bases from J, the junction kept 10 bases outside the gene matches. CDR3 length equals 17 residues. Germline CDR1 reads SGHTA; CDR2 reads FQGTGA. CDR3: CASSPHQLAGGSGELFF. The CDR3 DNA follows: TGTGCCAGCAGCCCACATCAACTAGCGGGGGGTTCCGGGGAGCTGTTTTTT.

The V call is TRBV30, the J call TRBJ2-7; D might be TRBD1 (6 bases). CDR1 and CDR2 from the germline V gene are GTSNPN and SVGIG (reference sequence). V lost 0 bases and J lost 5, with 8 bases in between. The CDR3 loop spans 12 amino acids. The CDR3 is CAWSVQGNEQYF. The CDR3 region has the DNA TGTGCCTGGAGTGTACAGGGCAACGAGCAGTACTTC.

The V and J genes are TRBV3-1 and TRBJ2-3, with 8 bases that match TRBD2. With 4 bases clipped from V and 6 bases from J, the junction kept 12 bases outside the gene matches. Per germline, CDR1 LGHDT and CDR2 YNNKEL (reference sequence). This CDR3 has 16 residues. The CDR3 DNA follows: TGTGCCAGCAGCCCCCGGAGTAGCGGGGTGGGGGATACGCAGTATTTT. Protein product: CASSPRSSGVGDTQYF.

This chain uses TRBV29-1 with TRBJ1-1; tentative D call: TRBD1 (5 bases). Germline V CDR1 and CDR2: SQVTM, ANQGSEA. The CDR3 is 14 residues long. V lost 5 bases to trimming and J lost 1 base, with 14 bases between them. CDR3 residues: CSVTRGQGNTEAFF. The DNA for the CDR3 is TGCAGCGTTACCCGGGGCCAAGGGAACACTGAAGCTTTCTTT.

The V call is TRBV30, the J call TRBJ2-7; D tentatively fits TRBD1 or TRBD2 (6 bases each). The length of the CDR3 is 14 residues. Germline-derived CDR1 and CDR2 are GTSNPN and SVGIG (reference sequence). The V gene lost 1 base and the J gene lost 1 base, with 11 bases spanning the gap. In DNA form, the CDR3 reads TGTGCCTGGAGTGAGGGGGGAGGTTCCTACGAGCAGTACTTC. Amino acid sequence: CAWSEGGGSYEQYF.

This clonotype was recorded once. CDR3 bases: TGTGCCAGCAGCCCCCAGGATGGGGCCAACGTCCTGACTTTC. Amino acids: CASSPQDGANVLTF. J is TRBJ2-6 and V is TRBV3-1; unclear D gene. The CDR3 length is 14 residues. CDR1 is LGHDT and CDR2 is YNNKEL in the germline V gene (reference sequence). V dropped 4 bases and J dropped 3 bases, with 7 bases sitting between them.

CDR3 coding DNA: TGTGCCAGCAGCGTAGACCCAGGGGCGAGCCAAGAGACCCAGTACTTC. It specifies CASSVDPGASQETQYF. This chain uses TRBV9 with TRBJ2-5; a possible D gene is TRBD1 (6 bases). V lost 0 bases to trimming and J lost 1 base, with 13 bases between them. CDR1 is SGDLS and CDR2 is YYNGEE in the germline V gene. The CDR3 extends over 16 amino acids.

V is TRBV18 and J is TRBJ1-4; maybe TRBD1 (5 bases). This CDR3 is 17 amino acids long. Germline CDR1 and CDR2: KGHSH and LQKENI. V shed 4 bases and J shed 2 bases, with 17 bases lying between them. The CDR3 DNA follows: TGTGCCAGCTCACGGGACTTCTCGAAGGGCACTAATGAAAAACTGTTTTTT. Its translation: CASSRDFSKGTNEKLFF.

V usage is TRBV4-1 and J usage is TRBJ2-5, with 11 bases matching TRBD2. Germline V gene lookup returns CDR1 MGHRA and CDR2 YSYEKL. Germline trimming cut 1 base from V and 2 bases from J; bases unmatched to any gene: 9. The CDR3 consists of 18 residues. The CDR3 is CASSQGLAGGSRQETQYF. The CDR3 nucleotides read TGCGCCAGCAGCCAAGGGCTAGCGGGGGGCTCGAGACAAGAGACCCAGTACTTC.

The chain carries TRBV18 and TRBJ1-5; D remains unclear. Germline V gene sequence: CDR1 KGHSH, CDR2 LQKENI. This CDR3 is 13 amino acids long. V shed 4 bases and J shed 16 bases, with 20 bases lying between them. CDR3 amino acids: CASSRVDGLEIHF. For the CDR3, the DNA is TGTGCCAGCTCACGAGTGGACGGTCTTGAGATCCATTTT.

The chain couples TRBV5-1 to TRBJ2-1; TRBD2 agrees at 10 bases. With 0 bases clipped from V and 8 bases from J, the junction kept 2 bases outside the gene matches. Per germline, CDR1 SGHRS and CDR2 YFSETQ. The CDR3 is 14 amino acids. Written as DNA, the CDR3 is TGCGCCAGCAGCTTGGGTCTAGCGGGGGATGAGCAGTTCTTC. Protein product: CASSLGLAGDEQFF. The variable domain in full, completed from reference TRBV5-1 and TRBJ2-1, reads KAGVTQTPRYLIKTRGQQVTLSCSPISGHRSVSWYQQTPGQGLQFLFEYFSETQRNKGNFPGRFSGRQFSNSRSEMNVSTLELGDSALYLCASSLGLAGDEQFFGPGTRLTVL.

The CDR3 reads CASSYQTLYNEQFF. The CDR3 DNA is TGTGCCAGCAGTTACCAAACACTGTACAATGAGCAGTTCTTC. This chain links TRBV6-2 or TRBV6-3 with TRBJ2-1; no clear D. V was clipped by 2 bases and J by 4 bases, with 9 bases between them. CDR1 and CDR2 (germline): MNHEY, SVGEGT. The CDR3 contains 14 residues.

The chain combines TRBV6-6 with TRBJ2-5; the match to TRBD1 covers 8 bases. In germline, CDR1 is MNHNY, CDR2 SVGAGI (reference sequence). The CDR3 consists of 12 residues. Trimming at V came to 2 bases and at J to 12 bases, leaving 5 bases not matched to a gene. In nucleotides, the CDR3 is TGTGCCAGCAGTTACCGACAGGGGTTAGAGTACTTC. Protein sequence: CASSYRQGLEYF.

This chain uses TRBV6-6 with TRBJ2-2; D possibly corresponds to TRBD1 (6 bases). Germline CDR1 and CDR2: MNHNY and SVGAGI (reference sequence). The CDR3 is 12 residues long. V gave up 5 bases and J gave up 10 bases, with 11 bases separating them. The CDR3 spells CASSTYREELFF. CDR3 bases: TGTGCCAGCAGTACTTACAGGGAGGAGCTGTTTTTT.

The chain has TRBV3-1 and TRBJ2-5, with 9 bases that match TRBD1. The CDR3 runs to 16 residues. Germline values: CDR1 LGHDT, CDR2 YNNKEL (reference sequence). The J segment lost 5 bases and the V segment lost 1 base, leaving 8 bases of the junction unmatched. CDR3 protein: CASSQVGPGTGETQYF. Written as DNA, the CDR3 is TGTGCCAGCAGCCAAGTGGGCCCCGGGACAGGGGAGACCCAGTACTTC.

The gene calls are TRBV12-3 or TRBV12-4 and TRBJ1-1; D not resolved. V lost 7 bases and J 5 bases, leaving 11 bases between the germline ends. The CDR3 is 12 residues long. As DNA, the CDR3 is TGTGCCAGCACCCCCCGGCGTACTGAAGCTTTCTTT. Amino acids: CASTPRRTEAFF.

This chain uses TRBV2 with TRBJ2-5, with D maybe TRBD1 (5 bases). CDR1 and CDR2 (germline): SNHLY, FYNNEI. There are 12 residues in the CDR3. V was trimmed by 6 bases and J by 1 base, leaving 6 bases between them. In nucleotides, the CDR3 is TGTGCCAGCAGGGACACCCAAGAGACCCAGTACTTC. Translating it yields CASRDTQETQYF.